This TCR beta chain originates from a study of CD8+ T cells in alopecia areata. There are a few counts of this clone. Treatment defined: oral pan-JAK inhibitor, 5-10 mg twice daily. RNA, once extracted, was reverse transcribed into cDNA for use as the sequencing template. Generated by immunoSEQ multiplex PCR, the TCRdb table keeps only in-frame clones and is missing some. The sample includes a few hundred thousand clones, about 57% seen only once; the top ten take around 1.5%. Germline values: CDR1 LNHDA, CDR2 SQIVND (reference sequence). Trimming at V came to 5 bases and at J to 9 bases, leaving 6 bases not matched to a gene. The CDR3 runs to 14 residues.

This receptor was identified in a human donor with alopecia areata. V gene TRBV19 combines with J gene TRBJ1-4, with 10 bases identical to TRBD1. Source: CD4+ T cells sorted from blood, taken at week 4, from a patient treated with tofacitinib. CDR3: CASSPRTGGKKLFF. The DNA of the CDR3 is TGTGCCAGTAGTCCCAGGACAGGGGGGAAAAAACTGTTTTTT.